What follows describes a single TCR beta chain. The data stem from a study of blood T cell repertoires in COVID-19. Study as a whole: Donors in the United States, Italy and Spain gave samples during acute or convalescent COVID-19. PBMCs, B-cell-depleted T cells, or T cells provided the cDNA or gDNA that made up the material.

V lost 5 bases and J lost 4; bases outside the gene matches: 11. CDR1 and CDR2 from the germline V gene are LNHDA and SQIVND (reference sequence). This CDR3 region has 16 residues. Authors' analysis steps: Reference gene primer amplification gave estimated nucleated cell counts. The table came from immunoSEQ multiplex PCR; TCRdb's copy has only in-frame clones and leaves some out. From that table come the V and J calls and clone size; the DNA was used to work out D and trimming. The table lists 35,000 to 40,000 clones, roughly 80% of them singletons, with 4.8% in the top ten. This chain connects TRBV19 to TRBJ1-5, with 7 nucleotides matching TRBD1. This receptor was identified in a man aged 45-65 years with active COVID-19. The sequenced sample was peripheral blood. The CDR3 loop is CASSLSAGGLNQPQHF. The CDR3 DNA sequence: TGTGCCAGTAGTTTATCGGCAGGGGGGCTAAATCAGCCCCAGCATTTT.